The clone carrying this TCR beta chain turned up a few times. Via MiXCR, TCRdb re-called the 5' RACE reads, giving one row per CDR3 protein. The sample shows 500,000 to 650,000 distinct CDR3 sequences, roughly 21% of them seen only once. This sample is part of a study of T-cell memory formation after mild COVID-19. Sequenced: PBMCs or a T cell subset sorted from them (not recorded which). The receptor's source is an adult woman who had mild COVID-19 (a few samples of this study predate the infection). Cell type and time point are not known.

The CDR3 is CASSDNYSNQPQHF. The CDR3 nucleotides are TGTGCCAGCTCGGATAATTATAGCAATCAGCCCCAGCATTTT. The rearrangement links TRBV18 to TRBJ1-5; D is unclear. The germline CDR1 and CDR2 sequences are KGHSH and LQKENI. Trimming took 6 bases from V and 0 from J, leaving 9 bases between them. CDR3 length equals 14 residues.